This paragraph covers one T cell receptor (beta chain) sequence. Its antigen remains unknown. The use of a sample-barcoded 5' primer and a J-beta primer mix characterized a second PCR of roughly 6 to 11 cycles. Each cDNA molecule received a tag from a template-switch adaptor that had 12 random nucleotides. In TCRdb, the 5' RACE reads were re-called with MiXCR into one record per CDR3 protein. The sample shows approximately 1.5 million distinct CDR3 sequences, under 55% of them seen only once. This specimen belongs to a study of blood T cells in healthy people across ages. Overall study results and limits: Versus aged donors, long-lived donors had higher diversity and more naive CD4+ cells.

The CDR3 is 15 residues long. Deletions cut 5 bases from V and 1 base from J, with 13 bases between. Germline V gene data show CDR1 as SGHTA and CDR2 as FQGNSA. The TCR originated in a woman between 18 and 29 years old in good health. Specimen: blood. This chain uses TRBV7-2 with TRBJ2-3, with D perhaps given as TRBD1 or TRBD2 (5 bases each). CDR3 region: CASSPTRGGTDTQYF. The DNA of the CDR3 is TGTGCCAGCAGCCCAACGAGGGGTGGCACAGATACGCAGTATTTT.